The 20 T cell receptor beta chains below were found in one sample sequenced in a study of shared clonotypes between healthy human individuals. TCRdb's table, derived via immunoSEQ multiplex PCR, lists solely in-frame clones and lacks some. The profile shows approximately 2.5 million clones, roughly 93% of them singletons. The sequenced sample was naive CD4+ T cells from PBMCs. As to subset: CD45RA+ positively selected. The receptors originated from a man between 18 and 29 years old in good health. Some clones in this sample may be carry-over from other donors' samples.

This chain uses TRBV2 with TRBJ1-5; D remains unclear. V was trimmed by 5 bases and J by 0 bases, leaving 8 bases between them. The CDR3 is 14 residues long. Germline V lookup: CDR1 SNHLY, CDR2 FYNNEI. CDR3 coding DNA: TGTGCCAGCAGTATGGACGGTAGCAATCAGCCCCAGCATTTT. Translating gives CASSMDGSNQPQHF.

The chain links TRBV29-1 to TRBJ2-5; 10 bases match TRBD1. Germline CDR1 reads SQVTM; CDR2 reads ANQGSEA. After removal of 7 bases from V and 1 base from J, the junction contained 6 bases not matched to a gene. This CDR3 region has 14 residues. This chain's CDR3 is CSATRDRGQETQYF. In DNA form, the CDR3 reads TGCAGCGCCACTAGGGACAGGGGCCAAGAGACCCAGTACTTC.

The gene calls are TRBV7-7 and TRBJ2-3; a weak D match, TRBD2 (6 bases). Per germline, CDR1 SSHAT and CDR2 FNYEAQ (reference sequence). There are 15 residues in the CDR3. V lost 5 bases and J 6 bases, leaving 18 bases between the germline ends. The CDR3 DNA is TGTGCCAGCAGCCAGACCGGGACTCCGGGCGATACGCAGTATTTT. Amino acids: CASSQTGTPGDTQYF.

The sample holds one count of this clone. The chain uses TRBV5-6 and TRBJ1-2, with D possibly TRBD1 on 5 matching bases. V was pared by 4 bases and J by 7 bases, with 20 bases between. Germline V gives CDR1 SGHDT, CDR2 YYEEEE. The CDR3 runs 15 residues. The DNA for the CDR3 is TGTGCCAGCAGCGCCCGACAGAGGGGCACACCTGGCTACACCTTC. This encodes CASSARQRGTPGYTF.

CDR3 region: CASSLHSEPSYEQYF. DNA of the CDR3: TGTGCCAGTAGCCTACATTCGGAGCCGTCCTACGAGCAGTACTTC. The chain has TRBV19 and TRBJ2-7, with D uncertain. CDR3 length: 15 amino acids. Germline V gene lookup returns CDR1 LNHDA and CDR2 SQIVND (reference sequence). V lost 6 bases and J 1 base, leaving 16 bases between the germline ends.

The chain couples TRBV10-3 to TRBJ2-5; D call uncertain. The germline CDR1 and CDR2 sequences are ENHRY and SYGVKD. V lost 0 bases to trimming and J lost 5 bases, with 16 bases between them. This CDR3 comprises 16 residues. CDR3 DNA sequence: TGTGCCATCAGTGAGTCCTACCGTCCAGCCGGGGAGACCCAGTACTTC. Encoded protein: CAISESYRPAGETQYF.

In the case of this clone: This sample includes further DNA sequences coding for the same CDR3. The DNA for the CDR3 is TGCGCCAGCAGCTCCCGGGACCGAGGCACCGGGGAGCTGTTTTTT. Translated, it gives CASSSRDRGTGELFF. V gene TRBV5-1 combines with J gene TRBJ2-2; D is perhaps TRBD1 or TRBD2 (5 bases each). The CDR3 totals 15 residues. CDR1 is SGHRS, CDR2 YFSETQ, per germline. Between the trimmed V and J ends, which lost 3 bases and 4 bases, there was a span of 13 bases. Combining the CDR3 with reference TRBV5-1 and TRBJ2-2 gives the whole variable domain KAGVTQTPRYLIKTRGQQVTLSCSPISGHRSVSWYQQTPGQGLQFLFEYFSETQRNKGNFPGRFSGRQFSNSRSEMNVSTLELGDSALYLCASSSRDRGTGELFFGEGSRLTVL.

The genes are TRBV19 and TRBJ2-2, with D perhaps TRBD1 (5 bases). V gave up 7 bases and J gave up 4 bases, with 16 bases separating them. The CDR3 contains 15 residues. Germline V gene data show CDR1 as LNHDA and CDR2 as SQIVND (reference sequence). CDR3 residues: CASTDRGDFTGELFF. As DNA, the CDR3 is TGTGCCAGTACCGATAGGGGCGACTTCACCGGGGAGCTGTTTTTT.

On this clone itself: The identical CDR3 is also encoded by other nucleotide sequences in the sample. This CDR3 is CASSIYGTGDGYTF. The CDR3 DNA is TGTGCCAGTAGTATATATGGGACAGGGGATGGCTACACCTTC. V is TRBV19 and J is TRBJ1-2; 10 positions match TRBD1. J lost 6 bases, V lost 2 bases, and 3 bases had no gene match. This CDR3 region has 14 residues. Germline-derived CDR1 and CDR2 are LNHDA and SQIVND (reference sequence).

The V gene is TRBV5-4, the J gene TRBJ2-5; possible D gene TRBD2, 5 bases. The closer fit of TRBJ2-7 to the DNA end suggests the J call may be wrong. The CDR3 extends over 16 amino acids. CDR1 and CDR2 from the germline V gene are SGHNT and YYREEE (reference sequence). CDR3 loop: CASSPSYQRTTIEQYF. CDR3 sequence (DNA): TGTGCCAGCAGCCCTAGCTACCAACGGACCACCATCGAGCAGTACTTC.

CDR3 in amino acids: CASSHIAESSYNEQFF. The CDR3, as DNA: TGCGCCAGCAGCCACATAGCGGAAAGCTCCTACAATGAGCAGTTCTTC. The chain uses TRBV5-1 and TRBJ2-1, with TRBD2 as a possible D gene (6 bases). CDR3 length: 16 amino acids. Trimming cost V 4 bases and J 0 bases, with 14 bases left between them. Germline lookup yields CDR1 SGHRS and CDR2 YFSETQ. Using reference TRBV5-1 and TRBJ2-1 for the parts outside the CDR3, the full variable domain is KAGVTQTPRYLIKTRGQQVTLSCSPISGHRSVSWYQQTPGQGLQFLFEYFSETQRNKGNFPGRFSGRQFSNSRSEMNVSTLELGDSALYLCASSHIAESSYNEQFFGPGTRLTVL.

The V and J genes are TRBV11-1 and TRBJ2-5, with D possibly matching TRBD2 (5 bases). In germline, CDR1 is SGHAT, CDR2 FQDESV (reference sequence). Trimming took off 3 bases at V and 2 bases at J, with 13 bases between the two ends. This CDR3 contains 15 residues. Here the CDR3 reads CASSFEGRPQETQYF. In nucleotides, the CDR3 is TGTGCCAGCAGCTTCGAGGGCAGGCCTCAAGAGACCCAGTACTTC.

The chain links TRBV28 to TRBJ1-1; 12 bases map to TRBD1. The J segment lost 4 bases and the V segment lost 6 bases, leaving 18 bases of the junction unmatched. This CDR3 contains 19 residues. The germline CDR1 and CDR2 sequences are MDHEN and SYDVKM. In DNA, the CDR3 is TGTGCCAGCAGAACTACCATACTTCTGGGACAGGGGGCTTTCACTGAAGCTTTCTTT. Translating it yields CASRTTILLGQGAFTEAFF.

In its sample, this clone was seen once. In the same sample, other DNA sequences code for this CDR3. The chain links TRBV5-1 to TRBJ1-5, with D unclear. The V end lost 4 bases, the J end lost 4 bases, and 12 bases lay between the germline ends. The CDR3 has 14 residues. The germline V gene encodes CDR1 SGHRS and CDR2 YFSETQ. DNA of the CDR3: TGCGCCAGCAGCCCCATGGGAGGGAATCAGCCCCAGCATTTT. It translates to CASSPMGGNQPQHF.

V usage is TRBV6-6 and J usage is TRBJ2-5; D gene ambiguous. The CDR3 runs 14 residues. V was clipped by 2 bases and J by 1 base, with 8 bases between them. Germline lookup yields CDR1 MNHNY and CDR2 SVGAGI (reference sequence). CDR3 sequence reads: CASSYNPGQETQYF. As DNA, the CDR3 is TGTGCCAGCAGTTACAACCCGGGCCAAGAGACCCAGTACTTC.

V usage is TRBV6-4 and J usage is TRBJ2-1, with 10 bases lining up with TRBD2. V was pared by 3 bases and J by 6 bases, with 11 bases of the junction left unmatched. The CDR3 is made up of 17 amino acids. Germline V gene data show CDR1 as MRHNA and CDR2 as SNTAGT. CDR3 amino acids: CASSELGAGGPPNEQFF. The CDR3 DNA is TGTGCCAGCAGTGAGTTAGGAGCGGGAGGGCCACCCAATGAGCAGTTCTTC.

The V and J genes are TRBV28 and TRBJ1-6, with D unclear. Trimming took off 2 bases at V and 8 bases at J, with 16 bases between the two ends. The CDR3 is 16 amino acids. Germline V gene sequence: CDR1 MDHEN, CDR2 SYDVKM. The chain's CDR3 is CASSLGVGEGDSPLHF. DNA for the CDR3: TGTGCCAGCAGTTTAGGTGTTGGGGAAGGCGATTCACCCCTCCACTTT.

DNA of the CDR3: TGTGCCAGCAGCCTCCGGGACAGTCCACCCTACGAGCAGTACTTC. Its translation: CASSLRDSPPYEQYF. V and J are TRBV7-9 and TRBJ2-7; 7 nucleotides line up with TRBD1. CDR3 size: 15 residues. The J segment lost 2 bases and the V segment lost 5 bases, leaving 9 bases of the junction unmatched. Germline CDR1 and CDR2: SEHNR and FQNEAQ (reference sequence). The full variable domain, completed using reference TRBV7-9 and TRBJ2-7, is DTGVSQNPRHKITKRGQNVTFRCDPISEHNRLYWYRQTLGQGPEFLTYFQNEAQLEKSRLLSDRFSAERPKGSFSTLEIQRTEQGDSAMYLCASSLRDSPPYEQYFGPGTRLTVT.

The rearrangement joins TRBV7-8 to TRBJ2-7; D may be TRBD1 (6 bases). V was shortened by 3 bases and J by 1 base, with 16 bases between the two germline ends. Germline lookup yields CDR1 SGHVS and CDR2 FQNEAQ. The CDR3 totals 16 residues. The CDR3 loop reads CASSFGSTGPSYEQYF. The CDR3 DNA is TGTGCCAGCAGCTTCGGGTCGACAGGTCCTTCCTACGAGCAGTACTTC.

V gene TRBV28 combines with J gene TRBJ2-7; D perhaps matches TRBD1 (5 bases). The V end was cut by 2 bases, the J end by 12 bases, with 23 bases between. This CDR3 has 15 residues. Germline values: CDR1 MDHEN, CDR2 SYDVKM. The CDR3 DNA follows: TGTGCCAGCAGTTTAATACGCAGGGCCCCCTCAATACGGTACTTC. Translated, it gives CASSLIRRAPSIRYF. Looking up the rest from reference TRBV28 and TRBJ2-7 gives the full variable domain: DVKVTQSSRYLVKRTGEKVFLECVQDMDHENMFWYRQDPGLGLRLIYFSYDVKMKEKGDIPEGYSVSREKKERFSLILESASTNQTSMYLCASSLIRRAPSIRYFGPGTRLTVT.